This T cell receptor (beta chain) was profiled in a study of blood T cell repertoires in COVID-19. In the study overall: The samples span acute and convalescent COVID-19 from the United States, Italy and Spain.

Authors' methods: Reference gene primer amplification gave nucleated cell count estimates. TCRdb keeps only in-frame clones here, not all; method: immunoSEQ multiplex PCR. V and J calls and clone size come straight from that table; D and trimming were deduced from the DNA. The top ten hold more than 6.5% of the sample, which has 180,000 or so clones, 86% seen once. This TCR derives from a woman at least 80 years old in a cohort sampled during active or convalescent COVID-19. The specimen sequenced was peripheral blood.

DNA for the CDR3: TGCGCCAGCAGCTTGACCGGGATTAGCAATCAGCCCCAGCATTTT. Its translation: CASSLTGISNQPQHF. The V and J genes are TRBV5-1 and TRBJ1-5; D gene unclear. The germline V gene has CDR1 SGHRS and CDR2 YFSETQ. CDR3 length equals 15 residues. V lost 1 base and J lost 0, with 8 bases in between.